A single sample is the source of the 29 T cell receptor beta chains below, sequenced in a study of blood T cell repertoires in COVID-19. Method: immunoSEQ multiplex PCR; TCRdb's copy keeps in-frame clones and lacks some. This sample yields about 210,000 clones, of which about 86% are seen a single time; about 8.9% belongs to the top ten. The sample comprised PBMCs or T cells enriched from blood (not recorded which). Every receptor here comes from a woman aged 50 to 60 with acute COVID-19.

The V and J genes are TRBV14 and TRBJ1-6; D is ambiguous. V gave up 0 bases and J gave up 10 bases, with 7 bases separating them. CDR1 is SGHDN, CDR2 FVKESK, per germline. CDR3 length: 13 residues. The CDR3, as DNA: TGTGCCAGCAGCCAAGATCTGCTATCACCCCTCCACTTT. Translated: CASSQDLLSPLHF.

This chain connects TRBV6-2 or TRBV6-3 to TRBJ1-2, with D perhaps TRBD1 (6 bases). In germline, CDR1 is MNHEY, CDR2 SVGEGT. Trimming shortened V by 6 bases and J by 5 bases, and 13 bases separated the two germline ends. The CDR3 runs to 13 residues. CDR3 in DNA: TGTGCCAGCAGCGAACCCGGACAGTATGGCTACACCTTC. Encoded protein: CASSEPGQYGYTF.

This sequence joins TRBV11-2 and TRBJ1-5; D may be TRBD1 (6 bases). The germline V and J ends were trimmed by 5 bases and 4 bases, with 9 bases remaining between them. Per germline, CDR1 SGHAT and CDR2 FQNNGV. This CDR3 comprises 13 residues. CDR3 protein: CASSRQANQPQHF. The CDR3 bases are TGTGCCAGCAGCAGACAGGCTAATCAGCCCCAGCATTTT.

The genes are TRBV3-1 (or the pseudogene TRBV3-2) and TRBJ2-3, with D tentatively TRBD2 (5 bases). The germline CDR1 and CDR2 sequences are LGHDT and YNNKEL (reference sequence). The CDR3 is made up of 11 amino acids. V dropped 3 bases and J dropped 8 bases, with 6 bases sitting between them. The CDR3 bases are TGTGCCAGCAGCCAGGAGGTTACGCAGTATTTT. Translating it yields CASSQEVTQYF.

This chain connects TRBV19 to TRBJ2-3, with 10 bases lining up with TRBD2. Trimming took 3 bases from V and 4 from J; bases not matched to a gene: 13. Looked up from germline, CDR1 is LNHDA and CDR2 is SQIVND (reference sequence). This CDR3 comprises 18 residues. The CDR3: CASSIGFGASGRSDTQYF. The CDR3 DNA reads TGTGCCAGTAGTATTGGCTTCGGGGCTAGCGGGAGATCAGATACGCAGTATTTT.

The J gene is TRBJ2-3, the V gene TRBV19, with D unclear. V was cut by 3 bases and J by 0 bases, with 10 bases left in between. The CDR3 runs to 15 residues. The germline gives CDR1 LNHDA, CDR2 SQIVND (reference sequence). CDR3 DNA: TGTGCCAGTAGTATTGCAGGCCTTAGCACAGATACGCAGTATTTT. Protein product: CASSIAGLSTDTQYF.

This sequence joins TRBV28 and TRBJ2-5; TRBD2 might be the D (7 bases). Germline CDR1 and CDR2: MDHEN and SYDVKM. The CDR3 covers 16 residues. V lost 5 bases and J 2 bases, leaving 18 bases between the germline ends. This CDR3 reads CASSVMAGAEQETQYF. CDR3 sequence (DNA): TGTGCCAGCAGTGTCATGGCGGGGGCCGAACAAGAGACCCAGTACTTC. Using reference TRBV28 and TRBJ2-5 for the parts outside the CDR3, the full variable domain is DVKVTQSSRYLVKRTGEKVFLECVQDMDHENMFWYRQDPGLGLRLIYFSYDVKMKEKGDIPEGYSVSREKKERFSLILESASTNQTSMYLCASSVMAGAEQETQYFGPGTRLLVL.

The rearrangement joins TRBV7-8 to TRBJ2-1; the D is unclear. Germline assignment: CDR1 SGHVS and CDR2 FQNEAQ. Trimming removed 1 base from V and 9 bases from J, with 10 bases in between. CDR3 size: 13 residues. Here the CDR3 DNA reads TGTGCCAGCAGCTTAGTCCCCACGGGTGAGCAGTTCTTC. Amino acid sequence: CASSLVPTGEQFF. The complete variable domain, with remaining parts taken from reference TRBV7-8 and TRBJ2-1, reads GAGVSQSPRYKVAKRGQDVALRCDPISGHVSLFWYQQALGQGPEFLTYFQNEAQLDKSGLPSDRFFAERPEGSVSTLKIQRTQQEDSAVYLCASSLVPTGEQFFGPGTRLTVL.

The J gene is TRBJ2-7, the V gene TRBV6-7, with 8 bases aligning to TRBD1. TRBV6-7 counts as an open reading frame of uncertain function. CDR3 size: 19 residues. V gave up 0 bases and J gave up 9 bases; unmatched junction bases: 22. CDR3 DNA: TGTGCCAGCAGTTACTCACTCTCGTGGTGGACAGGGCGCACTATTGGGCAGTACTTC. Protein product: CASSYSLSWWTGRTIGQYF.

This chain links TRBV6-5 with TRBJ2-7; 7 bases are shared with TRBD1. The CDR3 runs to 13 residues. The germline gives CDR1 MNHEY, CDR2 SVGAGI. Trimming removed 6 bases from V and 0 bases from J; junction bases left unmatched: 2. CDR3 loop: CASRRTGSYEQYF. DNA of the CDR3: TGTGCCAGCAGGCGGACAGGCTCCTACGAGCAGTACTTC.

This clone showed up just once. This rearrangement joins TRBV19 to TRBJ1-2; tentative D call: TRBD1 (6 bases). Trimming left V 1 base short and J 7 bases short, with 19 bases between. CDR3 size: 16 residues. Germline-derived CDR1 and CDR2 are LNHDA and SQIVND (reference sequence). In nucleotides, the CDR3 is TGTGCCAGTAGTATAGCCGGGGACACCGGTTCGCTTGGCTACACCTTC. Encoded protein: CASSIAGDTGSLGYTF.

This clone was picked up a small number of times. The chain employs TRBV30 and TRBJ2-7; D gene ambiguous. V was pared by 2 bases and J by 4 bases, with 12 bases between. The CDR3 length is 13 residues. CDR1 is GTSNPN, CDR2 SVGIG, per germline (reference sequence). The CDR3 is CAWSTSAVYEQYF. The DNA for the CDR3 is TGTGCCTGGAGTACGTCCGCAGTGTACGAGCAGTACTTC.

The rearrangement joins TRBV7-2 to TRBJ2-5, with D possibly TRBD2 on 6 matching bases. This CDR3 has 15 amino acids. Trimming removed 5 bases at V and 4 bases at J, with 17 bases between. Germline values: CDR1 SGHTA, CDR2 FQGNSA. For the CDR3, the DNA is TGTGCCAGCAGCCGGGGGACGAGGCAACGAGAGACCCAGTACTTC. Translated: CASSRGTRQRETQYF.

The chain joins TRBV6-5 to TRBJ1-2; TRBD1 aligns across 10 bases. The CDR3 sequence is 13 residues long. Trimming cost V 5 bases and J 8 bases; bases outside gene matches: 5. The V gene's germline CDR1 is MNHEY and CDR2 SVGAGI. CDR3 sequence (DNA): TGTGCCAGCAGTCGACAGGGGGCCCCCGGCTACACCTTC. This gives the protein CASSRQGAPGYTF.

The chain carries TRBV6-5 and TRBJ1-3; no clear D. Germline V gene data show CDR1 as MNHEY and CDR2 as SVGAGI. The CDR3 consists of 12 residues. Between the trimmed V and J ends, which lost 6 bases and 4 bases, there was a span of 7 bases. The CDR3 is CASRASGNTIYF. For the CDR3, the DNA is TGTGCCAGCAGAGCGTCCGGAAACACCATATATTTT.

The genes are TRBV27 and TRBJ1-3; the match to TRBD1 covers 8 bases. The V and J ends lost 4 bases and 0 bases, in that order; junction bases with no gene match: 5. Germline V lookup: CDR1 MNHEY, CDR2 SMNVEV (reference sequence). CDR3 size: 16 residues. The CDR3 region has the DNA TGTGCCAGCAGTTCCGGGACAGGTCGCTCTGGAAACACCATATATTTT. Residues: CASSSGTGRSGNTIYF.

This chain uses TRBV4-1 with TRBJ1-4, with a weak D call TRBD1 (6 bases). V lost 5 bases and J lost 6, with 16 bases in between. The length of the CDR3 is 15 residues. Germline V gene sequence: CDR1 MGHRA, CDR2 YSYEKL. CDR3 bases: TGCGCCAGCAGCAGAACAGGGAGTGAGGATGAAAAACTGTTTTTT. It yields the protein CASSRTGSEDEKLFF.

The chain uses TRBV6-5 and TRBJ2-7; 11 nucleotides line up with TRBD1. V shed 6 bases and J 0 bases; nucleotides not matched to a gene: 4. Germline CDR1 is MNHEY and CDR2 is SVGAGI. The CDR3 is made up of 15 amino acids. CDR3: CASRPGTGGSYEQYF. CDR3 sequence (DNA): TGTGCCAGCAGGCCCGGGACAGGGGGCTCCTACGAGCAGTACTTC.

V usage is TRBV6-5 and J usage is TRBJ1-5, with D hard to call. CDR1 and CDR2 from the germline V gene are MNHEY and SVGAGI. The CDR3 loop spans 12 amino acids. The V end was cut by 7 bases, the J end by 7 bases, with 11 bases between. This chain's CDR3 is CASKTIGQPQHF. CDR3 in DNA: TGTGCCAGCAAAACAATTGGCCAGCCCCAGCATTTT.

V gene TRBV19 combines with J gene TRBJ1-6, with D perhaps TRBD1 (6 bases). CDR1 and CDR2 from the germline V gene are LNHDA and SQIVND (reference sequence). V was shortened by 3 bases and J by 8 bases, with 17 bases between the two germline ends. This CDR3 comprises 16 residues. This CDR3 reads CASSIGGGWLDSPLHF. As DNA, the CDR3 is TGTGCCAGTAGTATTGGCGGGGGCTGGTTGGATTCACCCCTCCACTTT.

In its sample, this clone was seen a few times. The CDR3 region has the DNA TGCGCCAGCAGCCAAGATCCCCAGGGTGGCAATCAGCCCCAGCATTTT. Amino acid sequence: CASSQDPQGGNQPQHF. The genes are TRBV4-3 and TRBJ1-5; TRBD1 is a possible D gene (5 bases). The CDR3 contains 16 residues. In germline, CDR1 is LGHNA, CDR2 YSLEER. Trimming removed 0 bases at V and 2 bases at J, with 11 bases between.

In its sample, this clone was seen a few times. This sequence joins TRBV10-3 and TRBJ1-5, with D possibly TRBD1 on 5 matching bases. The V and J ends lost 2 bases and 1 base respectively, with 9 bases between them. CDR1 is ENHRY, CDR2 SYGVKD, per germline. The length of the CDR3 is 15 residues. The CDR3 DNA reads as TGTGCCATCAGTGAGGGACAACAAAGCAATCAGCCCCAGCATTTT. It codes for CAISEGQQSNQPQHF.

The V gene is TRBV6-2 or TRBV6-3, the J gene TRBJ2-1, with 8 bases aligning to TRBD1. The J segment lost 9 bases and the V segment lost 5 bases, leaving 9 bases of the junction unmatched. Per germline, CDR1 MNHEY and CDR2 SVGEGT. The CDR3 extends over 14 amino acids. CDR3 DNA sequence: TGTGCCAGCAGTCCAGCCCCAGGGGGCACTGAGCAGTTCTTC. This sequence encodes CASSPAPGGTEQFF.

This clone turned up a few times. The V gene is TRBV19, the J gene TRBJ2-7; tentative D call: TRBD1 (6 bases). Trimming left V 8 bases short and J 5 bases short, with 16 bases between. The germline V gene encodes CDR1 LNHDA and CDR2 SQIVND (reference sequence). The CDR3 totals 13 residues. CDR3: CASSFRGSDEQYF. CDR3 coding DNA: TGTGCCAGTTCGTTCAGGGGATCCGACGAGCAGTACTTC.

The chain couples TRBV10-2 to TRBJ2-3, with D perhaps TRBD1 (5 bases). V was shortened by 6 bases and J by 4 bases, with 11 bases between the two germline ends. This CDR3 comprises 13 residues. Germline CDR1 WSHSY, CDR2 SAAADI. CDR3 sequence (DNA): TGCGCCAGCAGGAAAGGACACCCAGATACGCAGTATTTT. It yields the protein CASRKGHPDTQYF.

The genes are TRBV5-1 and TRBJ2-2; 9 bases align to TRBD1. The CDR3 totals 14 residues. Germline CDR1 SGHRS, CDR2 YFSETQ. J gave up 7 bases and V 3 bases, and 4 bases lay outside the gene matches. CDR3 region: CASSWGQGHGELFF. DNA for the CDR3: TGCGCCAGCAGCTGGGGACAGGGTCACGGGGAGCTGTTTTTT.

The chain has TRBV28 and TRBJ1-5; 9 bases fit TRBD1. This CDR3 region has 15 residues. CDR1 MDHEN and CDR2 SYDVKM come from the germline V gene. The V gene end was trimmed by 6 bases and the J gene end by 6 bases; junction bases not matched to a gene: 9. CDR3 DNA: TGTGCCAGCAGCCCTCCCGGGACAGGGTTTCAGCCCCAGCATTTT. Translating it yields CASSPPGTGFQPQHF.

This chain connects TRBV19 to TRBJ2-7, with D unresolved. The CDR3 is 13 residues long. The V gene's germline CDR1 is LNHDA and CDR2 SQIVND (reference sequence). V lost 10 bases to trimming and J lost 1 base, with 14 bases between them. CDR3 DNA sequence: TGTGCCACCGCCTGGGCCCATTCCTACGAGCAGTACTTC. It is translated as CATAWAHSYEQYF.

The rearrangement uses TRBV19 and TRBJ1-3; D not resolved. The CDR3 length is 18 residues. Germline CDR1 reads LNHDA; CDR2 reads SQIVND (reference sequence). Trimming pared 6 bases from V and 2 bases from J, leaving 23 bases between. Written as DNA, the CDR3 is TGTGCCAGTAGCCCCGCCGGCGGCTATTCAGAGACTGGAAACACCATATATTTT. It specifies CASSPAGGYSETGNTIYF.